Described below is a single TCR beta chain sequence and its context. The sample originates from a study of blood T cell repertoires in COVID-19. Assay: immunoSEQ multiplex PCR; the TCRdb copy retains only in-frame clones and omits some. The sample has about 39,000 clones, about nine tenths seen once. V shed 4 bases, J shed 7 bases, and the junction held 9 bases outside the gene matches. Germline CDR1 LGHNA, CDR2 YNFKEQ. The CDR3 loop spans 15 amino acids. V gene TRBV4-2 combines with J gene TRBJ1-4; the match to TRBD1 covers 7 bases. The sample consisted of peripheral blood. The TCR sequence derives from a man over 45 with active COVID-19. The chain's CDR3 is CASSPRQGLGEKLFF. For the CDR3, the DNA is TGTGCCAGCAGCCCCCGACAGGGTCTTGGTGAAAAACTGTTTTTT.